This TCR beta chain was observed in a study of CD8 T cells in ankylosing spondylitis. V gave up 3 bases and J gave up 2 bases, with 23 bases separating them. CDR3 length: 20 residues. Germline V gives CDR1 SEHNR, CDR2 FQNEAQ (reference sequence). This clonotype was observed at least ten times. Its antigen is unknown. TCRdb used MiXCR to reprocess the 5' RACE reads, holding one entry per CDR3 protein. The sample records more than 150,000 distinct CDR3 sequences, 18% being singletons. Study-wide points: CD8+ disease-linked clones were present at relatively low frequencies in blood. Past studies reported some motif variants in reactive arthritis synovial fluid and blood.

The rearrangement uses TRBV7-9 and TRBJ2-6; D may be TRBD2 (6 bases). The receptor was isolated from a male donor aged 5-30 years with ankylosing spondylitis or in good health (not recorded which). Sequenced material: blood, either unsorted or a sorted T cell fraction (not recorded which). The CDR3 reads CASSFGPGRGLSAGANVLTF. The CDR3 DNA is TGTGCCAGCAGCTTCGGCCCAGGGCGGGGCCTCTCCGCTGGGGCCAACGTCCTGACTTTC. Full variable domain (missing parts from reference TRBV7-9 and TRBJ2-6): DTGVSQNPRHKITKRGQNVTFRCDPISEHNRLYWYRQTLGQGPEFLTYFQNEAQLEKSRLLSDRFSAERPKGSFSTLEIQRTEQGDSAMYLCASSFGPGRGLSAGANVLTFGAGSRLTVL.